This TCR beta chain came from a study of blood T cell repertoires in COVID-19. Turning to the study itself: From T cells, B-cell-depleted T cells, or PBMCs came the material, which was cDNA or gDNA.

The CDR3 totals 17 residues. Germline values: CDR1 LNHDA, CDR2 SQIVND (reference sequence). With V trimmed by 1 base and J by 7 bases, 12 bases remained unmatched. Using immunoSEQ multiplex PCR, the repertoire was profiled, and TCRdb retains in-frame clones only, with some absent. In the table there are 150,000 to 200,000 clones, about 83% of which are singletons. Sequencing used peripheral blood. The V and J genes are TRBV19 and TRBJ2-1; 8 bases are a match to TRBD2. The clonotype was recovered from a human donor in a cohort sampled during active COVID-19. The CDR3 coding sequence is TGTGCCAGTAGTATAGGTCCTCACGGGGGGGAGGCTAATGAGCAGTTCTTC. Translating gives CASSIGPHGGEANEQFF.